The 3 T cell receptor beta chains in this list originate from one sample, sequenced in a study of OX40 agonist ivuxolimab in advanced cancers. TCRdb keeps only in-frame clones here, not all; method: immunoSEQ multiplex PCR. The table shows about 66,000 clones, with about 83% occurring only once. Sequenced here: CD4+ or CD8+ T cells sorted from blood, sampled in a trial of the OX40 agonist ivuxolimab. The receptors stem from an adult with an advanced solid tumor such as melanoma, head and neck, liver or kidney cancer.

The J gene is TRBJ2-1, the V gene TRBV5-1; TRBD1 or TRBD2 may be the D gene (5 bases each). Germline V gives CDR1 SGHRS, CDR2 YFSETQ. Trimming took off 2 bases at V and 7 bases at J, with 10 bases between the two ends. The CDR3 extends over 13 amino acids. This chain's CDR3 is CASSFWGLNEQFF. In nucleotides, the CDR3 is TGCGCCAGCAGCTTCTGGGGGTTAAATGAGCAGTTCTTC.

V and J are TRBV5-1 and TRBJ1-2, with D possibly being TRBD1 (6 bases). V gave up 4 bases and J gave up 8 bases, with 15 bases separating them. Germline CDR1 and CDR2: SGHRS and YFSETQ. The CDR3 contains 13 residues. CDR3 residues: CASSAGDSGGYTF. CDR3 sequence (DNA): TGCGCCAGCAGCGCAGGGGATAGCGGGGGCTACACCTTC.

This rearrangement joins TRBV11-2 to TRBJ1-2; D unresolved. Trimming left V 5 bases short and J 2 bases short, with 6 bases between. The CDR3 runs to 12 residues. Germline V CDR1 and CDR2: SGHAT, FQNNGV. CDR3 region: CASSAENYGYTF. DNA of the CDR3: TGTGCCAGCAGCGCAGAGAACTATGGCTACACCTTC.